This passage covers 8 T cell receptor beta chains from one sample sequenced in a study of T cells in Graves' hyperthyroidism and ophthalmopathy. The TCR beta CDR3 regions underwent amplification using RNA transcripts as the source. HTBI primers drove first-round RT-PCR of the TCR CDR3. Each CDR3 protein gets one entry after TCRdb re-called the multiplex PCR reads with MiXCR. Counted here are 540,000 or so distinct CDR3 sequences, 46% occurring once; the ten biggest clones make up around 20%. The sequenced sample consisted of peripheral blood or thyroid tissue (not recorded which). The receptors here all came from an adult woman with Graves' disease, either hyperthyroidism or ophthalmopathy (not recorded which).

V and J are TRBV11-2 and TRBJ1-3; D is unresolved. Looked up from germline, CDR1 is SGHAT and CDR2 is FQNNGV. CDR3 size: 17 residues. V was pared by 4 bases and J by 2 bases, with 18 bases between. CDR3 DNA: TGTGCCAGCAGCTCGACCGACGGAAGGAAAGCTGGAAACACCATATATTTT. This sequence encodes CASSSTDGRKAGNTIYF.

Many counts were recorded for this clonotype. The rearrangement uses TRBV15 and TRBJ1-3, with a possible D match to TRBD1 (5 bases). Germline CDR1 LNHNV, CDR2 YYDKDF (reference sequence). Trimming took off 2 bases at V and 3 bases at J, with 8 bases between the two ends. The CDR3 runs 14 residues. Here the CDR3 reads CATSRTGVGNTIYF. CDR3 DNA sequence: TGTGCCACCAGCAGAACAGGAGTTGGAAACACCATATATTTT.

The rearrangement uses TRBV20-1 and TRBJ1-2; the D is unclear. The V end lost 7 bases, the J end lost 4 bases, and 13 bases lay between the germline ends. CDR3 length: 12 residues. Looked up from germline, CDR1 is DFQATT and CDR2 is SNEGSKA (reference sequence). This CDR3 is CSEAGGGYGYTF. DNA of the CDR3: TGCAGTGAAGCGGGAGGCGGCTATGGCTACACCTTC.

At least ten counts were recorded for this clonotype. The gene calls are TRBV20-1 and TRBJ1-5; D ambiguous. The CDR3 is 13 amino acids. Trimming left V 0 bases short and J 5 bases short, with 8 bases between. Germline V gene data show CDR1 as DFQATT and CDR2 as SNEGSKA (reference sequence). The CDR3 protein is CSARELAYQPQHF. The DNA for the CDR3 is TGCAGTGCTAGAGAATTGGCGTATCAGCCCCAGCATTTT.

This clonotype was detected ten times or more. The V gene is TRBV7-9, the J gene TRBJ2-7; 11 bases fit TRBD2. CDR1 SEHNR and CDR2 FQNEAQ come from the germline V gene (reference sequence). The CDR3 covers 18 residues. Trimming cost V 5 bases and J 2 bases; bases outside gene matches: 14. The CDR3 reads CASSIDARTSGRPYEQYF. The CDR3 region has the DNA TGTGCCAGCAGCATCGACGCCCGGACTAGCGGGCGCCCCTACGAGCAGTACTTC.

V is TRBV7-8 and J is TRBJ1-5; 9 bases map to TRBD1. Germline-derived CDR1 and CDR2 are SGHVS and FQNEAQ. This CDR3 is 15 amino acids long. V gave up 7 bases and J gave up 5 bases; unmatched junction bases: 9. CDR3 coding DNA: TGTGCCAGCATCATGGGACAGGGAATCGATCAGCCCCAGCATTTT. This translates into CASIMGQGIDQPQHF.

This clonotype was seen just once. The chain couples TRBV7-7 to TRBJ2-5; D ambiguous. The CDR3 extends over 15 amino acids. The germline gives CDR1 SSHAT, CDR2 FNYEAQ (reference sequence). V shed 1 base and J shed 1 base, with 10 bases lying between them. The CDR3 sequence is CASSLDVGSQETQYF. The CDR3 nucleotides read TGTGCCAGCAGCTTAGATGTGGGATCCCAAGAGACCCAGTACTTC.

This clonotype turned up a few times. The V gene is TRBV20-1, the J gene TRBJ2-5; D remains ambiguous. Per germline, CDR1 DFQATT and CDR2 SNEGSKA (reference sequence). This CDR3 spans 11 amino acids. The V end was cut by 1 base, the J end by 6 bases, with 6 bases between. CDR3 nucleotides: TGCAGTGCTAGAGTGAAACAGACCCAGTACTTC. As protein: CSARVKQTQYF.